Shown below are 31 T cell receptor beta chains from a single sample sequenced in a study of blood T cells in healthy people across ages. For the second PCR, which ran for roughly 6 to 11 cycles, a sample-barcoded 5' primer and a J-beta primer mix were used. TCRdb independently ran MiXCR on the 5' RACE reads; one entry per CDR3 protein. The data show about 1,000,000 distinct CDR3 sequences, with around 43% seen just once and 15% to 20% held by the top ten. The material sequenced was blood. The receptors were gathered from a woman aged 60-70 years in good health.

This clonotype was seen a handful of times. The chain carries TRBV20-1 and TRBJ1-5, with a possible D match to TRBD1 (6 bases). Trimming stripped 1 base from V and 3 bases from J, with 13 bases between. Germline CDR1 reads DFQATT; CDR2 reads SNEGSKA (reference sequence). This CDR3 comprises 15 residues. The CDR3 loop reads CSARVSPGDNQPQHF. CDR3 DNA sequence: TGCAGTGCTAGAGTCAGTCCAGGGGACAATCAGCCCCAGCATTTT.

This rearrangement joins TRBV2 to TRBJ2-6, with D possibly TRBD1 on 6 matching bases. V lost 4 bases to trimming and J lost 0 bases, with 16 bases between them. The length of the CDR3 is 18 residues. Germline CDR1 and CDR2: SNHLY and FYNNEI. The CDR3 here is CASSASGTRSSGANVLTF. The CDR3 nucleotides are TGTGCCAGCAGTGCCTCCGGGACACGGAGCTCTGGGGCCAACGTCCTGACTTTC.

This clonotype was seen only a few times. CDR3 loop: CATSDPPTDEQFF. In DNA form, the CDR3 reads TGTGCCACCAGTGACCCCCCGACGGATGAGCAGTTCTTC. The genes are TRBV24-1 and TRBJ2-1; the D is unclear. CDR1 and CDR2 from the germline V gene are KGHDR and SFDVKD. V dropped 4 bases and J dropped 8 bases, with 11 bases sitting between them. CDR3 size: 13 residues.

The genes are TRBV29-1 and TRBJ2-5; 7 bases map to TRBD2. Germline V gene lookup returns CDR1 SQVTM and CDR2 ANQGSEA. The CDR3 loop spans 15 amino acids. V trimming: 5 bases; J trimming: 2 bases; junction bases outside the gene matches: 11. CDR3 bases: TGCAGCGTTTCCGGGGAGCCCGGGAGGCAAGAGACCCAGTACTTC. As protein: CSVSGEPGRQETQYF.

The V gene is TRBV9, the J gene TRBJ2-1, with 12 bases aligning to TRBD1. The DNA end favors TRBJ2-7, so the J call may be wrong. The CDR3 contains 15 residues. CDR1 and CDR2 from the germline V gene are SGDLS and YYNGEE. The DNA of the CDR3 is TGTGCCAGCAGCGCGGGGGACAGGGGGCCCTACGAGCAGTACTTC. Translated: CASSAGDRGPYEQYF.

The chain couples TRBV7-2 to TRBJ2-7; D is unclear. The V gene's germline CDR1 is SGHTA and CDR2 FQGNSA. This CDR3 has 18 residues. Trimming took 1 base from V and 0 from J, leaving 19 bases between them. This CDR3 reads CASSLGWGWGQRSYEQYF. In nucleotides, the CDR3 is TGTGCCAGCAGCTTAGGGTGGGGTTGGGGTCAACGCTCCTACGAGCAGTACTTC.

The chain carries TRBV15 and TRBJ2-5, with D maybe TRBD1 (8 bases). Trimming removed 5 bases from V and 4 bases from J, with 14 bases in between. The CDR3 has 14 amino acids. Germline values: CDR1 LNHNV, CDR2 YYDKDF (reference sequence). The CDR3 nucleotides read TGTGCCACCAGCGGACAGGGAGGGGGAGAGACCCAGTACTTC. Translation: CATSGQGGGETQYF.

The rearrangement uses TRBV5-6 and TRBJ2-7, with a weak D call TRBD2 (6 bases). The germline V and J ends were trimmed by 0 bases and 2 bases, with 12 bases remaining between them. The CDR3 spans 15 residues. Germline V CDR1 and CDR2: SGHDT, YYEEEE. The CDR3 here is CASSLGASAAYEQYF. In nucleotides, the CDR3 is TGTGCCAGCAGCTTGGGGGCTAGCGCTGCCTACGAGCAGTACTTC.

This chain joins TRBV20-1 and TRBJ2-1; maybe TRBD1 (5 bases). The CDR3 length is 14 residues. Per germline, CDR1 DFQATT and CDR2 SNEGSKA (reference sequence). CDR3 coding DNA: TGCAGCAACCAAGGGGCTTCAGCTTACAATGAGCAGTTCTTC. This gives the protein CSNQGASAYNEQFF.

The chain couples TRBV29-1 to TRBJ2-1, with 9 bases identical to TRBD2. V dropped 4 bases and J dropped 9; count of bases not matched to a gene: 16. The CDR3 length is 16 residues. The germline V gene encodes CDR1 SQVTM and CDR2 ANQGSEA. The CDR3 region is CSVAGLVAGGPGEQFF. The CDR3, as DNA: TGCAGCGTTGCAGGCCTCGTGGCGGGAGGGCCTGGTGAGCAGTTCTTC.

This chain connects TRBV5-1 to TRBJ2-1; perhaps TRBD2 as D (6 bases). The CDR3 sequence is 14 residues long. Germline CDR1 is SGHRS and CDR2 is YFSETQ. V lost 2 bases and J lost 8, with 14 bases in between. The CDR3 DNA is TGCGCCAGCAGCTTTGACATAGCGGTCGATGAGCAGTTCTTC. Its protein product is CASSFDIAVDEQFF.

In its sample, this clonotype was seen once. An end of the junction differs from the germline gene, which may be a read error. The V and J genes are TRBV6-5 and TRBJ1-1; no clear D. The CDR3 totals 15 residues. The V gene's germline CDR1 is MNHEY and CDR2 SVGAGI. In DNA form, the CDR3 reads TGTGCCAGCAGTTTCCAGCGAGATTCGAACCCTGAAGCTTTCTTT. It encodes CASSFQRDSNPEAFF.

This clonotype was found a few times. This chain joins TRBV6-2 or TRBV6-3 and TRBJ1-4, with D unclear. Trimming stripped 0 bases from V and 0 bases from J, with 8 bases between. Germline V gene sequence: CDR1 MNHEY, CDR2 SVGEGT. The CDR3 has 16 residues. The CDR3 sequence: CASSYSRLATNEKLFF. In DNA, the CDR3 is TGTGCCAGCAGTTACTCGAGGCTTGCAACTAATGAAAAACTGTTTTTT.

The chain joins TRBV5-1 to TRBJ2-7; possible D gene TRBD2, 6 bases. The CDR3 runs 16 residues. Germline V CDR1 and CDR2: SGHRS, YFSETQ. The V end lost 4 bases, the J end lost 5 bases, and 22 bases lay between the germline ends. The CDR3 nucleotides are TGCGCCAGCAGCCTTCCTAGGGGCACTAGCAGCGACGAGCAGTACTTC. As protein: CASSLPRGTSSDEQYF.

This clonotype was observed many times. This sequence may be a read error, since a much larger clone differs from it by one base. V and J are TRBV6-5 and TRBJ2-7; 10 bases are shared with TRBD1. Germline lookup yields CDR1 MNHEY and CDR2 SVGAGI. This CDR3 has 14 amino acids. The DNA for the CDR3 is TGTGCCAGCAGTGACTCTCCGGGACAGGGGACGCAGTACTTC. It translates to CASSDSPGQGTQYF.

The CDR3 coding sequence is TGTGCCAGCAGCCCTTCAACGCGAAAAGATACGCAGTATTTT. Translation gives CASSPSTRKDTQYF. This chain links TRBV12-3 or TRBV12-4 with TRBJ2-3; D gene uncertain. V gave up 6 bases and J gave up 5 bases, with 15 bases separating them. This CDR3 comprises 14 residues.

The chain couples TRBV9 to TRBJ2-7, with TRBD1 as a possible D gene (5 bases). Looked up from germline, CDR1 is SGDLS and CDR2 is YYNGEE. V lost 4 bases, J lost 0 bases, and 17 bases lay in between. This CDR3 is built from 16 residues. The CDR3 coding sequence is TGTGCCAGCAGCCCCACGACAGCGAGAAGCTCCTACGAGCAGTACTTC. This sequence encodes CASSPTTARSSYEQYF.

This chain joins TRBV7-3 and TRBJ2-2; D tentatively fits TRBD1 or TRBD2 (5 bases each). The germline V gene encodes CDR1 SGHTA and CDR2 FQGTGA. Between the trimmed V and J ends, which lost 1 base and 6 bases, there was a span of 6 bases. The CDR3 has 13 amino acids. DNA for the CDR3: TGTGCCAGCAGCTTAATGGGACCCGGGGAGCTGTTTTTT. The encoded protein is CASSLMGPGELFF.

The chain joins TRBV21-1 to TRBJ2-7; TRBD2, the table's D call, was not compared with the DNA. TRBV21-1 is noted as a pseudogene. The length of the CDR3 is 17 residues. The CDR3 nucleotides read TGTGCCAGCAGCAAAGAATCTGGACTAGCGGGAGGAAGGGGGCAGTACTTC. Translation: CASSKESGLAGGRGQYF.

The chain links TRBV14 to TRBJ2-6; D not certain. V shed 3 bases and J shed 0 bases, with 9 bases lying between them. CDR1 is SGHDN, CDR2 FVKESK, per germline. This CDR3 is 16 amino acids long. CDR3 loop: CASSQLVGSGANVLTF. The CDR3 DNA is TGTGCCAGCAGCCAGCTAGTAGGCTCTGGGGCCAACGTCCTGACTTTC.

This clonotype was picked up a small number of times. This chain uses TRBV21-1 with TRBJ2-5; the table's D call of TRBD1 was not tested on the DNA. TRBV21-1 is a listed pseudogene. The CDR3 extends over 13 amino acids. The CDR3 region is CASDRARLETQYF. CDR3 DNA sequence: TGTGCCAGCGATCGGGCCAGATTGGAGACCCAGTACTTC.

This chain links TRBV12-3 or TRBV12-4 with TRBJ2-2; D is possibly TRBD1 (6 bases). The CDR3 runs to 15 residues. The V end lost 7 bases, the J end lost 0 bases, and 12 bases lay between the germline ends. In DNA form, the CDR3 reads TGTGCCAGCAACAAGGGGGATTCGAACACCGGGGAGCTGTTTTTT. It is translated as CASNKGDSNTGELFF.

V and J are TRBV9 and TRBJ2-6, with D perhaps matching TRBD1 (6 bases). V lost 4 bases, J lost 0 bases, and 14 bases lay in between. The CDR3 runs to 17 residues. Germline assignment: CDR1 SGDLS and CDR2 YYNGEE. The CDR3 region has the DNA TGTGCCAGCAGCACCTTCGACAGGCCCTCTGGGGCCAACGTCCTGACTTTC. Residues: CASSTFDRPSGANVLTF.

This chain connects TRBV24-1 to TRBJ1-1; a weak D match, TRBD1 (5 bases). The CDR3 consists of 13 residues. V lost 9 bases and J lost 3, with 13 bases in between. CDR1 is KGHDR, CDR2 SFDVKD, per germline. The CDR3 loop reads CATVGGDYTEAFF. As DNA, the CDR3 is TGTGCCACCGTGGGAGGGGACTACACTGAAGCTTTCTTT.

This clonotype was seen only a few times. This chain uses TRBV24-1 with TRBJ2-1, with 15 bases fitting TRBD2. The trim removed 9 bases at V and 7 bases at J, leaving 3 bases unmatched. CDR1 KGHDR and CDR2 SFDVKD come from the germline V gene. This CDR3 region has 14 residues. The CDR3 nucleotides are TGTGCCACCCGAGGACTAGCGGGAGGGAATGAGCAGTTCTTC. Protein sequence: CATRGLAGGNEQFF.

The rearrangement uses TRBV5-1 and TRBJ2-3; 10 bases are a match to TRBD2. The J segment lost 4 bases and the V segment lost 3 bases, leaving 8 bases of the junction unmatched. Germline values: CDR1 SGHRS, CDR2 YFSETQ. The CDR3 runs 16 residues. Here the CDR3 reads CASSSSGRTTPDTQYF. CDR3 DNA: TGCGCCAGCAGCTCTAGCGGGAGAACGACCCCAGATACGCAGTATTTT.

The rearrangement joins TRBV2 to TRBJ2-5; TRBD2 might be the D (5 bases). The CDR3 extends over 15 amino acids. Germline V lookup: CDR1 SNHLY, CDR2 FYNNEI. V was cut by 7 bases and J by 5 bases, with 20 bases left in between. CDR3 bases: TGTGCCAGCACCCTTCGGGAAGGCCTCCTGGAGACCCAGTACTTC. Translating it yields CASTLREGLLETQYF.

This clonotype was seen once. J is TRBJ1-6 and V is TRBV6-5; D unresolved. This CDR3 has 15 residues. The V end lost 6 bases, the J end lost 4 bases, and 13 bases lay between the germline ends. The germline V gene has CDR1 MNHEY and CDR2 SVGAGI. CDR3 in amino acids: CASSPGGAYNSPLHF. The CDR3 DNA reads as TGTGCCAGCAGCCCCGGCGGAGCTTATAATTCACCCCTCCACTTT.

The V and J genes are TRBV7-9 and TRBJ2-7; 7 bases fit TRBD1. Per germline, CDR1 SEHNR and CDR2 FQNEAQ (reference sequence). V lost 5 bases, J lost 7 bases, and 14 bases stayed unmatched. The length of the CDR3 is 15 residues. The CDR3 here is CASSPQGISIGEQYF. DNA for the CDR3: TGTGCCAGCAGCCCACAGGGGATAAGCATTGGTGAGCAGTACTTC. The full variable domain, its missing parts supplied by reference TRBV7-9 and TRBJ2-7, is DTGVSQNPRHKITKRGQNVTFRCDPISEHNRLYWYRQTLGQGPEFLTYFQNEAQLEKSRLLSDRFSAERPKGSFSTLEIQRTEQGDSAMYLCASSPQGISIGEQYFGPGTRLTVT.

V gene TRBV3-1 combines with J gene TRBJ2-1, with TRBD2 matching over 11 bases. The V and J ends lost 1 base and 8 bases, in that order; junction bases with no gene match: 4. Germline V lookup: CDR1 LGHDT, CDR2 YNNKEL (reference sequence). This CDR3 region has 15 residues. Here the CDR3 reads CASSQGLAGRDEQFF. CDR3 DNA sequence: TGTGCCAGCAGCCAAGGACTAGCGGGAAGAGATGAGCAGTTCTTC.

This clonotype was found a few times. This chain links TRBV9 with TRBJ2-3; 10 positions agree with TRBD1. The CDR3 is made up of 16 amino acids. Germline V lookup: CDR1 SGDLS, CDR2 YYNGEE. V gave up 4 bases and J gave up 0 bases; unmatched junction bases: 5. CDR3 amino acids: CASSIRTGGSTDTQYF. In DNA, the CDR3 is TGTGCCAGCAGCATTCGGACAGGGGGAAGCACAGATACGCAGTATTTT. Complete variable domain (other parts from reference TRBV9 and TRBJ2-3): DSGVTQTPKHLITATGQRVTLRCSPRSGDLSVYWYQQSLDQGLQFLIQYYNGEERAKGNILERFSAQQFPDLHSELNLSSLELGDSALYFCASSIRTGGSTDTQYFGPGTRLTVL.